Detailed here is one T cell receptor beta chain. No antigen is known for it. No quality values exist for individual bases; no much larger clone is one base distant. This sample was taken from a study of CD8 T cells in ankylosing spondylitis (dated by TCRdb to 2016 to 2017). Regarding the study in general: To find TCR variants linked to disease, the study profiled T cell receptor beta repertoires in ankylosing spondylitis patients and healthy donors. In total, the full study cohort was made up of some 110 healthy donors and more than 20 ankylosing spondylitis patients. Samples of peripheral blood were taken, and for ankylosing spondylitis patients, synovial fluid was collected as well. The paper as a whole reports these results and caveats: Some TCR beta motif variants had previously been reported in synovial fluid and blood of reactive arthritis patients, which suggested common disease-initiation mechanisms. The disease-linked clones showed a CD8+ phenotype and occurred at relatively low frequencies in peripheral blood. According to the report, matched synovial fluid samples from ankylosing spondylitis patients were significantly enriched for the disease-linked clones. A TCR beta motif of roughly 8 highly homologous amino acid variants appeared characteristic of blood from ankylosing spondylitis patients.

The sequencer listed for this sample is Illumina HiSeq 2500. Quantitative 5'-RACE with molecular barcodes was used to prepare TCR beta libraries. As for the original processing: A new computational method based on a probabilistic model of VDJ rearrangement was used to identify disease-linked TCR variants. In TCRdb, the public reads were trimmed at Q25 with fastp and aligned with MiXCR, with productive beta chains retained. When rows share a CDR3 protein, they turn into one entry using the most common DNA and genes. These V and J calls are TCRdb output, not the study's own analysis. This sample gives a few hundred thousand distinct CDR3 sequences in total; 18% of them show up just once. Clones ranked in the top ten supply more than 25% of the sample. Sequencing was done on a sample of blood, either unsorted or a sorted T cell fraction (not recorded which). This TCR was sampled from a male donor with ankylosing spondylitis or in good health (not recorded which).

CDR3 loop: CASSYRAAGYTF. The DNA sequence is TGTGCCAGCAGTTACCGGGCGGCCGGCTACACCTTC. The chain joins TRBV12-3 or TRBV12-4 to TRBJ1-2; the D gene identity is not certain. V lost 4 bases and J lost 8 bases; the stretch between them is 11 bases long. From the cysteine through the phenylalanine, the CDR3 covers 12 amino acids. Only CDR3 DNA is held: 36 bases, read in frame from base 1.